This T cell receptor beta chain was identified during a study of blood T cell repertoires in COVID-19 (dated by TCRdb to the early 2020s). Study-wide context: The collaborator samples originated in the United States, Italy and Spain and spanned the acute and convalescent phases of COVID-19. The material from the prospective study consisted of cDNA or gDNA derived from T cells, B-cell-depleted T cells, or PBMCs. Deeply sampled blood TCRbeta repertoires from subjects exposed to, actively infected with, or recovered from COVID-19 were included in the dataset. The repertoires were made available in a free public database intended to serve as a resource for research on the immune response to SARS-CoV-2. Samples were obtained from the ongoing ImmuneRACE study (first 160 participants) and from over a thousand subjects provided by 6 global collaborators. Nearly every sample came with metadata listing a de-identified subject ID, COVID-19 status, age in years and sex. Where available, HLA class I and class II types were taken from metadata supplied by the sample provider and were not determined by assay-based typing.

TCRbeta CDR3 regions were amplified from genomic DNA by means of the immunoSEQ Assay, a bias-controlled multiplex PCR. From the authors' description of their analysis: The number of nucleated cells in each sample was estimated by amplification of reference gene primers within the assay. To quantify the absolute abundance of each unique TCRbeta CDR3 rearrangement, sequence reads were collapsed and filtered. Productive Simpson clonality was computed per sample as the square root of Simpson's diversity index over productive rearrangements. TCRdb retrieved this table from immuneACCESS and kept in-frame rearrangements only. Not all clones are present; in checked studies, unresolved V genes account for under half, and no reason is known for the remainder. The V and J calls and clone size come from that table; D and trimming were worked out from the DNA. This sample holds about 220,000 clones; roughly 84% were observed only once. The biggest ten clones account for approximately 6.5% of the sample.

Participants in the prospective study were aged about 18 to 89 years, lived in over 20 United States geographic areas, and enrolled through a virtual design. In the prospective study, cohorts were assigned on the basis of participant-reported clinical history obtained from a screening survey and a study questionnaire. Recovered participants in ImmuneRACE Cohort 3 were defined as having two consecutive negative NP/OP PCR tests, clearance from a healthcare professional, or resolution of symptoms. In the prospective study, mobile phlebotomists collected whole blood, serum and a nasopharyngeal or oropharyngeal swab from each participant. Participants in the prospective study had the option to provide additional blood draws and questionnaires over a 2-month period. Before DNA extraction, prospective study blood samples were shipped either frozen or at room temperature. General findings and caveats noted by the study authors: Clinical and demographic metadata were provided uncurated, with the amount varying by source and participant.

Including the terminal cysteine and phenylalanine, the CDR3 comprises 16 residues. CDR3 DNA is the only sequence kept; it has 48 bases, read in frame from the first base. V ends up 6 bases short and J 2 bases short, with an unmatched junction base count of 11. As encoded in the germline V gene (reference sequence), CDR1 is MNHEY while CDR2 is SMNVEV. In regard to this clone: Its cognate antigen has yet to be identified. No per-base quality is available; no much larger clone lies one base away.

This receptor was identified in a woman in her forties who had recovered from COVID-19. The sequence links TRBV27 to TRBJ2-5, with TRBD2 identical over 8 junction bases. The sample taken for sequencing was PBMCs or T cells enriched from blood (not recorded which). The CDR3 protein is CASRDTSGLEQETQYF. The nucleotide sequence reads TGTGCCAGCAGGGATACTAGCGGCCTTGAACAAGAGACCCAGTACTTC.